One sample yielded the 8 T cell receptor beta chains listed below, sequenced in a study of blood T cell repertoires in COVID-19. Repertoires were generated with immunoSEQ multiplex PCR, while TCRdb's copy carries only in-frame clones and drops some. This sample has about half a million clones, with approximately 85% found just once. Sequencing was performed on peripheral blood. Receptors originate from a human donor in a cohort sampled during active COVID-19.

The chain uses TRBV7-9 and TRBJ2-2; TRBD2 is a possible D gene (5 bases). The germline V gene encodes CDR1 SEHNR and CDR2 FQNEAQ (reference sequence). V was pared by 1 base and J by 5 bases, with 8 bases between. The CDR3 runs 14 residues. The CDR3 nucleotides are TGTGCCAGCAGCTTAGTACCGGGGACCGGGGAGCTGTTTTTT. Protein product: CASSLVPGTGELFF.

This chain links TRBV18 with TRBJ2-7; D might be TRBD2 (5 bases). The ends were cut back, 1 base at V and 4 bases at J, with 11 bases in the middle. This CDR3 has 14 residues. Germline-derived CDR1 and CDR2 are KGHSH and LQKENI. In nucleotides, the CDR3 is TGTGCCAGCTCACCACAGTCGGGGAATTACGAGCAGTACTTC. Translating it yields CASSPQSGNYEQYF. Supplemented by reference TRBV18 and TRBJ2-7, the full variable domain reads NAGVMQNPRHLVRRRGQEARLRCSPMKGHSHVYWYRQLPEEGLKFMVYLQKENIIDESGMPKERFSAEFPKEGPSILRIQQVVRGDSAAYFCASSPQSGNYEQYFGPGTRLTVT.

The chain uses TRBV28 and TRBJ2-2, with D maybe TRBD1 (6 bases). Germline V gene sequence: CDR1 MDHEN, CDR2 SYDVKM. The CDR3 loop spans 13 amino acids. V lost 7 bases to trimming and J lost 5 bases, with 11 bases between them. CDR3 in DNA: TGTGCCAGCAAGGACAGCTCGACCGGGGAGCTGTTTTTT. Protein product: CASKDSSTGELFF.

The V gene is TRBV10-3, the J gene TRBJ1-4, with 8 bases that match TRBD1. The germline V gene encodes CDR1 ENHRY and CDR2 SYGVKD. CDR3 size: 15 residues. The trim removed 10 bases at V and 3 bases at J, leaving 10 bases unmatched. The DNA of the CDR3 is TGTGCCACCTCGGACAGGGCGGGTTCTAATGAAAAACTGTTTTTT. This translates into CATSDRAGSNEKLFF.

The chain couples TRBV7-2 to TRBJ2-7, with TRBD2 identical over 9 bases. Per germline, CDR1 SGHTA and CDR2 FQGNSA. Trimming took 2 bases from V and 6 from J; bases not matched to a gene: 8. The CDR3 contains 15 residues. DNA for the CDR3: TGTGCCAGCAGCTTAATAATTAGCGGGAGTTCCGAGCAGTACTTC. This encodes CASSLIISGSSEQYF.

This chain connects TRBV10-3 to TRBJ2-7; 10 bases map to TRBD1. This CDR3 contains 15 residues. Germline loops: CDR1 ENHRY, CDR2 SYGVKD. V lost 5 bases to trimming and J lost 2 bases; unmatched junction nucleotides: 6. CDR3 in amino acids: CAISLGQGGTYEQYF. DNA for the CDR3: TGTGCCATCAGTCTCGGACAGGGGGGGACCTACGAGCAGTACTTC.

The rearrangement links TRBV3-1 (or the pseudogene TRBV3-2) to TRBJ2-1; D is possibly TRBD2 (6 bases). CDR1 LGHDT and CDR2 YNNKEL come from the germline V gene (reference sequence). V lost 0 bases and J lost 2, with 14 bases in between. The CDR3 is 17 amino acids. Here the CDR3 reads CASSQERGWNPYNEQFF. The DNA for the CDR3 is TGTGCCAGCAGCCAAGAACGGGGGTGGAATCCCTACAATGAGCAGTTCTTC.

V is TRBV18 and J is TRBJ2-3, with 9 bases identical to TRBD1. The CDR3 spans 16 residues. The trim removed 3 bases at V and 1 base at J, leaving 5 bases unmatched. Germline CDR1 reads KGHSH; CDR2 reads LQKENI. DNA for the CDR3: TGTGCCAGCTCACCCCAACAGGGGGCAGGCACAGATACGCAGTATTTT. It specifies CASSPQQGAGTDTQYF.